A selection of T cell receptor beta chains follows, all from one sample in a study of CD8+ T cells in alopecia areata. Clones were sequenced by immunoSEQ multiplex PCR, and TCRdb holds only the in-frame ones, with some missing. The table lists about 180,000 clones, about 47% of them singletons. Source: CD8+ T cells sorted from blood, taken at approximately week 52, from a patient treated with tofacitinib. Receptors originate from a human donor with alopecia areata. Each CDR3 is given with its conserved first and last residue. A D gene is named only where the DNA matches it firmly.

v_gene: TRBV5-4; d_gene: TRBD1; CDR3aa: CASSFPSVTGDSPLHF
v_gene: TRBV11-2; d_gene: TRBD1; CDR3aa: CASSLGQGSDEQFF
v_gene: TRBV4-3; d_gene: NA; CDR3aa: CASSQDWEGALYTQYF
v_gene: TRBV7-3; d_gene: NA; CDR3aa: CASSLGGTYEQYF
v_gene: TRBV9; d_gene: TRBD2; CDR3aa: CASSGERGGRFSDTQYF
v_gene: TRBV4-3; d_gene: TRBD1; CDR3aa: CASSQEIWTGDTGELFF
v_gene: TRBV4-3; d_gene: TRBD1; CDR3aa: CASSQDGVEGAILGEQFF
v_gene: TRBV27; d_gene: NA; CDR3aa: CASSFGRTYEQYF
v_gene: TRBV6-1; d_gene: TRBD1; CDR3aa: CASSAPGQSRYGYTF
v_gene: TRBV27; d_gene: NA; CDR3aa: CASSDSVGSTDTQYF
v_gene: TRBV11-2; d_gene: TRBD1; CDR3aa: CASSLPIEGQENTGELFF
v_gene: TRBV27; d_gene: NA; CDR3aa: CASSSVGLTEAFF
v_gene: TRBV5-1; d_gene: NA; CDR3aa: CASSAEPNTEAFF
v_gene: TRBV2; d_gene: TRBD2; CDR3aa: CASSGALAGGRPKNIQYF
v_gene: TRBV6-1; d_gene: NA; CDR3aa: CASSDSMNTEAFF
v_gene: TRBV29-1; d_gene: TRBD1; CDR3aa: CSVVPGQGEGYTF
v_gene: TRBV6-5; d_gene: NA; CDR3aa: CASRPQTGEVYGYTF
v_gene: TRBV5-6; d_gene: NA; CDR3aa: CASSFGPGMWGTEAFF
v_gene: TRBV11-2; d_gene: NA; CDR3aa: CASSLAGGGMVFF
v_gene: TRBV2; d_gene: NA; CDR3aa: CASSYLGDGETQYF
v_gene: TRBV6-6; d_gene: NA; CDR3aa: CASSLWGNEETQYF
v_gene: TRBV4-2; d_gene: NA; CDR3aa: CASSQDLLNNQPQHF
v_gene: TRBV19; d_gene: NA; CDR3aa: CASTPDASGANVLTF
v_gene: TRBV5-1; d_gene: TRBD1; CDR3aa: CASSLEGAPNYGYTF
v_gene: TRBV19; d_gene: TRBD1; CDR3aa: CASSPDRGPFYEQYF
v_gene: TRBV7-9; d_gene: TRBD1; CDR3aa: CASSSMDRVAGELFF
v_gene: TRBV6-5; d_gene: NA; CDR3aa: CASSYEGLGEQFF
v_gene: TRBV9; d_gene: NA; CDR3aa: CASSVDGSQPQHF
v_gene: TRBV7-8; d_gene: NA; CDR3aa: CASSRETQYF
v_gene: TRBV4-1; d_gene: NA; CDR3aa: CASSQALSNQPQHF
v_gene: TRBV29-1; d_gene: NA; CDR3aa: CSVEGGADHGLPSYEQYF
v_gene: TRBV28; d_gene: NA; CDR3aa: CASSFSPRVGTDTQYF
v_gene: TRBV30; d_gene: TRBD1; CDR3aa: CAWSRDSGSGNTIYF
v_gene: TRBV13; d_gene: NA; CDR3aa: CASSLGPYNSPLHF
v_gene: TRBV2; d_gene: NA; CDR3aa: CATQSDRTHSNQPQHF
v_gene: TRBV27; d_gene: TRBD2; CDR3aa: CASSFEPGGYEQYF
v_gene: TRBV15; d_gene: NA; CDR3aa: CATSRDREGNQETQYF
v_gene: TRBV30; d_gene: NA; CDR3aa: CAWNADTEAFF
v_gene: TRBV27; d_gene: NA; CDR3aa: CASSSSRYEQYF
v_gene: TRBV30; d_gene: TRBD1; CDR3aa: CAWSEGQYNQPQHF
v_gene: TRBV7-2; d_gene: NA; CDR3aa: CASSPRRWFSTDTQYF
v_gene: TRBV13; d_gene: TRBD1; CDR3aa: CASSLAAGGHNEQFF
v_gene: TRBV5-1; d_gene: NA; CDR3aa: CASTTGQPLNYGYTF
v_gene: TRBV9; d_gene: TRBD2; CDR3aa: CASSFRGSSYNEQFF
v_gene: TRBV14; d_gene: NA; CDR3aa: CASSQADGGEQYF
v_gene: TRBV30; d_gene: TRBD2; CDR3aa: CAWIGQRGAYNEQFF
v_gene: TRBV29-1; d_gene: NA; CDR3aa: CSVLFAGSSYEQYF
v_gene: TRBV9; d_gene: NA; CDR3aa: CASSPGSLGEQYF
v_gene: TRBV27; d_gene: NA; CDR3aa: CASSLGTNTEAFF
v_gene: TRBV6-5; d_gene: NA; CDR3aa: CASSEKSYMNTEAFF
v_gene: TRBV5-4; d_gene: NA; CDR3aa: CASNYGEDGYTF
v_gene: TRBV27; d_gene: NA; CDR3aa: CATQPSPPSYEQYF
v_gene: TRBV2; d_gene: NA; CDR3aa: CASSGRSSYNSPLHF
v_gene: TRBV5-6; d_gene: NA; CDR3aa: CASSLFGTGELFF
v_gene: TRBV7-2; d_gene: NA; CDR3aa: CASSLRNTGELFF
v_gene: TRBV5-4; d_gene: NA; CDR3aa: CASSLQHNEQFF
v_gene: TRBV10-3; d_gene: NA; CDR3aa: CAIKAGDTYTDTQYF
v_gene: TRBV2; d_gene: TRBD1; CDR3aa: CASSLKRTGANGYTF
v_gene: TRBV2; d_gene: NA; CDR3aa: CASSGAMNTEAFF